This T cell receptor (beta chain) was captured by sequencing in a study of blood T cell repertoires in COVID-19. The overall study: The cDNA or gDNA used as material had been derived from T cells, B-cell-depleted T cells, or PBMCs.

The germline gives CDR1 LNHDA, CDR2 SQIVND (reference sequence). The CDR3 spans 14 residues. The germline V and J ends were trimmed by 5 bases and 5 bases, with 14 bases remaining between them. TCRdb keeps only in-frame clones here, not all; method: immunoSEQ multiplex PCR. Of about 280,000 clones in the sample, around nine tenths were seen once. This TCR came from a man aged 35 to 55 with active or convalescent COVID-19. The specimen was peripheral blood. V usage is TRBV19 and J usage is TRBJ2-3; D is uncertain. The CDR3 sequence is CASSPGLAVDTQYF. CDR3 in DNA: TGTGCCAGTAGTCCCGGTTTAGCAGTAGATACGCAGTATTTT.